This entry lists 5 T cell receptor beta chains sequenced from one sample in a study of blood T cell repertoires in COVID-19. TCRdb keeps only in-frame clones here, not all; method: immunoSEQ multiplex PCR. The sample has more than 110,000 clones, around 80% seen once. The material sequenced was peripheral blood. The origin of the receptors is a man in his 60s with acute or convalescent COVID-19.

This chain joins TRBV6-5 and TRBJ1-4; no reliable D call. Looked up from germline, CDR1 is MNHEY and CDR2 is SVGAGI. V shed 10 bases and J shed 0 bases, with 12 bases lying between them. This CDR3 has 14 amino acids. The CDR3 region is CATRLNPTNEKLFF. The CDR3, as DNA: TGTGCCACGAGGCTAAATCCAACTAATGAAAAACTGTTTTTT.

The chain carries TRBV10-3 and TRBJ2-2; 8 bases are a match to TRBD1. V lost 7 bases, J lost 5 bases, and 6 bases stayed unmatched. In germline, CDR1 is ENHRY, CDR2 SYGVKD. The CDR3 totals 14 residues. CDR3 protein: CAINPQGGTGELFF. CDR3 nucleotide sequence: TGTGCCATCAATCCACAGGGGGGAACCGGGGAGCTGTTTTTT.

The chain combines TRBV19 with TRBJ1-1; 11 bases are a match to TRBD1. The CDR3 covers 15 residues. Trimming cost V 5 bases and J 4 bases; bases outside gene matches: 6. In germline, CDR1 is LNHDA, CDR2 SQIVND (reference sequence). The CDR3 here is CASSSGGTGGTEAFF. Written as DNA, the CDR3 is TGTGCCAGTAGTTCCGGCGGGACAGGGGGCACTGAAGCTTTCTTT.

This clone was counted only a few times. The chain employs TRBV4-3 and TRBJ1-5, with TRBD1 as a possible D gene (5 bases). Germline V gene data show CDR1 as LGHNA and CDR2 as YSLEER. The CDR3 contains 17 residues. The V gene lost 4 bases and the J gene lost 2 bases, with 18 bases spanning the gap. The DNA of the CDR3 is TGCGCCAGCAGCCCGGGAGGGGTGGGTTTAGGCAATCAGCCCCAGCATTTT. Amino acid sequence: CASSPGGVGLGNQPQHF.

The V gene is TRBV14, the J gene TRBJ2-1, with 12 bases lining up with TRBD2. Trimming took 4 bases from V and 9 from J; bases not matched to a gene: 10. From germline, CDR1 is SGHDN and CDR2 FVKESK. There are 16 residues in the CDR3. The chain's CDR3 is CASSLLPGLAGGEQFF. The CDR3 DNA is TGTGCCAGCAGCCTATTACCGGGACTAGCGGGCGGTGAGCAGTTCTTC.